The entry below describes one T cell receptor (beta chain). The data were obtained in a study of blood T cell repertoires in COVID-19. Looking at the study overall: COVID-19 samples, acute and convalescent, were from the United States, Italy and Spain.

The CDR3 has 13 residues. Germline V gene data show CDR1 as MDHEN and CDR2 as SYDVKM. V lost 9 bases, J lost 0 bases, and 4 bases stayed unmatched. Original handling: Estimation of nucleated cell counts relied on the amplification of reference gene primers. Assay: immunoSEQ multiplex PCR; the TCRdb copy retains only in-frame clones and omits some. D and trimming were read from the DNA, whereas the V and J calls and clone size are those reported in that table. This sample has around 320,000 clones; about 91% occur once, and the top ten carry approximately 7%. This TCR came from a woman aged 30 to 39 who had recovered from COVID-19. The chain uses TRBV28 and TRBJ2-7; 8 bases fit TRBD1. Input material: peripheral blood. The CDR3 here is CASTGGISYEQYF. CDR3 nucleotides: TGTGCCAGTACAGGGGGGATCTCCTACGAGCAGTACTTC.